These T cell receptor beta chains were read from a single sample in a study of radiotherapy plus CTLA-4 blockade in lung cancer. The data were produced by immunoSEQ multiplex PCR, yet TCRdb's version contains in-frame clones alone and is incomplete. The sample includes some 66,000 clones, about 80% of them seen just once. The sequenced sample was peripheral blood, obtained from a patient treated with radiotherapy plus ipilimumab. These receptors were obtained from a human donor with non-small cell lung cancer who had a partial response to radiotherapy plus ipilimumab. Each CDR3 is given with its conserved first and last residue. The order of the fields is D gene, clone size, J gene, V gene, CDR3 DNA, CDR3 protein. D genes are given only for firm matches. Size is omitted from some rows. Given values are once, few, many or a class for expanded clones.

d_call: TRBD2
clone_size: .
j_call: TRBJ2-5
v_call: TRBV18
cdr3_nt: TGTGCCAGCTCACCTCCGACTAGCGGGACTCTCGGGACCCAGTACTTC
cdr3_aa: CASSPPTSGTLGTQYF

d_call: .
clone_size: .
j_call: TRBJ2-7
v_call: TRBV7-2
cdr3_nt: TGTGCCAGCAGCGAAGGAGCGGGTAGCTCCTACGAGCAGTACTTC
cdr3_aa: CASSEGAGSSYEQYF

d_call: TRBD2
clone_size: .
j_call: TRBJ2-7
v_call: TRBV27
cdr3_nt: TGTGCCAGCAGGCCCAGACTAGCGGGAGCCTACGAGCAGTACTTC
cdr3_aa: CASRPRLAGAYEQYF

d_call: .
clone_size: .
j_call: TRBJ1-4
v_call: TRBV19
cdr3_nt: TGTGCCAGTAGTTTCCACAGGAGGGCTAATGAAAAACTGTTTTTT
cdr3_aa: CASSFHRRANEKLFF

d_call: TRBD2
clone_size: .
j_call: TRBJ2-1
v_call: TRBV4-2
cdr3_nt: TGTGCCAGCAGCCAAGAAGGGAGCGGGAGGGCCACGAATGAGCAGTTCTTC
cdr3_aa: CASSQEGSGRATNEQFF

d_call: TRBD2
clone_size: .
j_call: TRBJ2-5
v_call: TRBV5-4
cdr3_nt: TGTGCCAGCAGCTCGCCGTGGGTAGCGGGTCAAGAGACCCAGTACTTC
cdr3_aa: CASSSPWVAGQETQYF

d_call: TRBD2
clone_size: .
j_call: TRBJ2-2
v_call: TRBV19
cdr3_nt: TGTGCCAGTAGTATCAGGGCGGGAGTTTGGGTTACCGGGGAGCTGTTTTTT
cdr3_aa: CASSIRAGVWVTGELFF

d_call: TRBD2
clone_size: .
j_call: TRBJ2-7
v_call: TRBV5-1
cdr3_nt: TGCGCCAGCAGCCGAGGACTAGCGGATGTATACGAGCAGTACTTC
cdr3_aa: CASSRGLADVYEQYF

d_call: .
clone_size: .
j_call: TRBJ1-1
v_call: TRBV29-1
cdr3_nt: TGCAGCGTTGACCGGGTTGGAGCTTTCTTT
cdr3_aa: CSVDRVGAFF

d_call: TRBD1
clone_size: .
j_call: TRBJ2-7
v_call: TRBV28
cdr3_nt: TGTGCCAGCAGTCCGGGACAGGGTTTTTCCTACGAGCAGTACTTC
cdr3_aa: CASSPGQGFSYEQYF

d_call: .
clone_size: .
j_call: TRBJ2-5
v_call: TRBV12-5
cdr3_nt: TGTGCTAGTGGTTCGGGATTTCTGGGGGCCCAAGAGACCCAGTACTTC
cdr3_aa: CASGSGFLGAQETQYF

d_call: TRBD2
clone_size: few
j_call: TRBJ2-2
v_call: TRBV27
cdr3_nt: TGTGCCAGCAGTTTCCCTTTAGCGGGGTCGAACACCGGGGAGCTGTTTTTT
cdr3_aa: CASSFPLAGSNTGELFF

d_call: TRBD2
clone_size: .
j_call: TRBJ2-1
v_call: TRBV28
cdr3_nt: TGTGCCAGCAGCTCGCCGGGACTAGCGGGAGGGCCAATTGAGCAGTTCTTC
cdr3_aa: CASSSPGLAGGPIEQFF

d_call: TRBD1
clone_size: .
j_call: TRBJ2-7
v_call: TRBV6-6
cdr3_nt: TGTGCCAGCAGTTACCAAGGGACAGGGGACCCCGAGCAGTACTTC
cdr3_aa: CASSYQGTGDPEQYF

d_call: .
clone_size: .
j_call: TRBJ2-1
v_call: TRBV7-3
cdr3_nt: TGTGCCAGCAGTCTCCAGGGTAGCTCCTACAATGAGCAGTTCTTC
cdr3_aa: CASSLQGSSYNEQFF

d_call: .
clone_size: .
j_call: TRBJ2-2
v_call: TRBV9
cdr3_nt: TGTGCCAGCAGCGTCACAGGGAACACCGGGGAGCTGTTTTTT
cdr3_aa: CASSVTGNTGELFF

d_call: .
clone_size: .
j_call: TRBJ2-1
v_call: TRBV6-6
cdr3_nt: TGTGCCAGCAGTCCGATACCCGGGAAAGAATTCTTC
cdr3_aa: CASSPIPGKEFF

d_call: .
clone_size: .
j_call: TRBJ2-1
v_call: TRBV12-5
cdr3_nt: TGTGCTAGTGGTCTCTCAACTAGTTCTCATGAGCAGTTCTTC
cdr3_aa: CASGLSTSSHEQFF

d_call: .
clone_size: medium-sized
j_call: TRBJ1-2
v_call: TRBV6-6
cdr3_nt: TGTGCCAGCTACGACGGGGGGATTTGGGGCTACACCTTC
cdr3_aa: CASYDGGIWGYTF

d_call: .
clone_size: .
j_call: TRBJ2-2
v_call: TRBV25-1
cdr3_nt: TGTGCCAGCAGTGAACGGGCGGGGGCAGACACCGGGGAGCTGTTTTTT
cdr3_aa: CASSERAGADTGELFF

d_call: .
clone_size: .
j_call: TRBJ1-2
v_call: TRBV5-4
cdr3_nt: TGTGCCAGCAGCTTGAAGGGAGGGTATGGCTACACCTTC
cdr3_aa: CASSLKGGYGYTF

d_call: .
clone_size: .
j_call: TRBJ2-5
v_call: TRBV5-1
cdr3_nt: TGCGCCAGCAGCCCCAGACAAATACAAGAGACCCAGTACTTC
cdr3_aa: CASSPRQIQETQYF

d_call: .
clone_size: .
j_call: TRBJ2-1
v_call: TRBV6-6
cdr3_nt: TGTGCCAGCAGTTACCGTTCTTCCTACAATGAGCAGTTCTTC
cdr3_aa: CASSYRSSYNEQFF

d_call: TRBD2
clone_size: .
j_call: TRBJ2-2
v_call: TRBV11-2
cdr3_nt: TGTGCCAGCAGCTTGGGACTAGCGGGAGCCACCAACACCGGGGAGCTGTTTTTT
cdr3_aa: CASSLGLAGATNTGELFF

d_call: TRBD2
clone_size: .
j_call: TRBJ2-3
v_call: TRBV5-1
cdr3_nt: TGCGCCAGCAGCTTGGGAGCGGGAGGCACTAGGACAGATACGCAGTATTTT
cdr3_aa: CASSLGAGGTRTDTQYF

d_call: .
clone_size: .
j_call: TRBJ2-1
v_call: TRBV25-1
cdr3_nt: TGTGCCAGCAGTGTCACCGGTACCTTTAACAATGAGCAGTTCTTC
cdr3_aa: CASSVTGTFNNEQFF

d_call: TRBD1
clone_size: .
j_call: TRBJ2-1
v_call: TRBV7-3
cdr3_nt: TGTGCCAGCAGCCTAAACCGACAGGGGGTGGGTGGGGATGAGCAGTTCTTC
cdr3_aa: CASSLNRQGVGGDEQFF

d_call: .
clone_size: once
j_call: TRBJ2-7
v_call: TRBV10-1
cdr3_nt: TGCGCCAGCAGTGAGCCCGGCTACGAGCAGTACTTC
cdr3_aa: CASSEPGYEQYF

d_call: .
clone_size: .
j_call: TRBJ1-2
v_call: TRBV4-2
cdr3_nt: TGTGCCAGCAGCCTCCAGGGCTATGGCTACACCTTC
cdr3_aa: CASSLQGYGYTF

d_call: .
clone_size: .
j_call: TRBJ2-7
v_call: TRBV10-3
cdr3_nt: TGTGCCATCAGTGAGAGGCAGGGAACCTACGAGCGGTACTTC
cdr3_aa: CAISERQGTYERYF

d_call: .
clone_size: .
j_call: TRBJ2-5
v_call: TRBV7-2
cdr3_nt: TGTGCCAGCAGCTTCAGAGAGACCCAGTACTTC
cdr3_aa: CASSFRETQYF

d_call: .
clone_size: .
j_call: TRBJ2-5
v_call: TRBV9
cdr3_nt: TGTGCCAGCAGCGTAAAAAGAGGACAAGAGACCCAGTACTTC
cdr3_aa: CASSVKRGQETQYF

d_call: .
clone_size: .
j_call: TRBJ2-1
v_call: TRBV6-6
cdr3_nt: TGTGCCAGCAGTCCCAGCAATGAGCAGTTCTTC
cdr3_aa: CASSPSNEQFF

d_call: TRBD1
clone_size: once
j_call: TRBJ1-5
v_call: TRBV9
cdr3_nt: TGTGCCAGCAGCGTAGGGGACAGGCTCAATCAGCCCCAGCATTTT
cdr3_aa: CASSVGDRLNQPQHF

d_call: TRBD1
clone_size: .
j_call: TRBJ2-5
v_call: TRBV19
cdr3_nt: TGTGCCAGTAGTCCACTCCTCCAGGGGGCGGGAGAGACCCAGTACTTC
cdr3_aa: CASSPLLQGAGETQYF

d_call: .
clone_size: .
j_call: TRBJ1-1
v_call: TRBV19
cdr3_nt: TGTGCCAGTAGTAACAGGGTGAACACTGAAGCTTTCTTT
cdr3_aa: CASSNRVNTEAFF

d_call: .
clone_size: .
j_call: TRBJ1-2
v_call: TRBV4-1
cdr3_nt: TGCGCCAGCAGCCTCGGGGATACCTCTCTTAGGAGGAGCTATGGCTACACCTTC
cdr3_aa: CASSLGDTSLRRSYGYTF

d_call: TRBD1
clone_size: .
j_call: TRBJ2-7
v_call: TRBV5-1
cdr3_nt: TGCGCCAGCAGCTTGGGGTGGACAGGGTCCTACGAGCAGTACTTC
cdr3_aa: CASSLGWTGSYEQYF

d_call: .
clone_size: .
j_call: TRBJ2-1
v_call: TRBV7-3
cdr3_nt: TGTGCCAGCAGCTTAATAGGCGCTAGCCCTCAGTTCTTC
cdr3_aa: CASSLIGASPQFF

d_call: .
clone_size: .
j_call: TRBJ2-5
v_call: TRBV10-1
cdr3_nt: TGCGCCAGCAGTGAGTCGCAGGGCCGGGAGACCCAGTACTTC
cdr3_aa: CASSESQGRETQYF

d_call: .
clone_size: .
j_call: TRBJ2-7
v_call: TRBV7-8
cdr3_nt: TGTGCCAGCAGCTTCCAGGGGAGTTCCTACGAGCAGTACTTC
cdr3_aa: CASSFQGSSYEQYF

d_call: .
clone_size: .
j_call: TRBJ1-2
v_call: TRBV27
cdr3_nt: TGTGCCAGCAGTTTCAGCAGCGCTGGAGGCTACACCTTC
cdr3_aa: CASSFSSAGGYTF

d_call: .
clone_size: .
j_call: TRBJ2-3
v_call: TRBV15
cdr3_nt: TGTGCCACCAGCAGACCTACCACTGGCCGTGGGGCACATGATACGCAGTATTTT
cdr3_aa: CATSRPTTGRGAHDTQYF

d_call: .
clone_size: .
j_call: TRBJ2-2
v_call: TRBV7-8
cdr3_nt: TGTGCCAGCAGCTACCAGGGAACGGGCACCGGGGAGCTGTTTTTT
cdr3_aa: CASSYQGTGTGELFF

d_call: TRBD1
clone_size: .
j_call: TRBJ1-2
v_call: TRBV27
cdr3_nt: TGTGCCAGCACCGAATCCCAGGGGGCTTTTGGCTACACCTTC
cdr3_aa: CASTESQGAFGYTF

d_call: .
clone_size: few
j_call: TRBJ2-2
v_call: TRBV4-2
cdr3_nt: TGTGCCAGCAGCCAACTCTTAAGGGGGATGGTTTTGGACACCGGGGAGCTGTTTTTT
cdr3_aa: CASSQLLRGMVLDTGELFF

d_call: TRBD1
clone_size: .
j_call: TRBJ1-5
v_call: TRBV5-1
cdr3_nt: TGCGCCAGCAGTTCTGGACAGGGCGGTAGCAATCAGCCCCAGCATTTT
cdr3_aa: CASSSGQGGSNQPQHF

d_call: TRBD1
clone_size: .
j_call: TRBJ1-1
v_call: TRBV30
cdr3_nt: TGTGCCTGGAGTCCGAGGACAGGGGGCCACACTGAAGCTTTCTTT
cdr3_aa: CAWSPRTGGHTEAFF

d_call: .
clone_size: once
j_call: TRBJ1-1
v_call: TRBV9
cdr3_nt: TGTGCCAGCAGCGGAGCCCCTGGTCAGGGAAGGGACACTGAAGCTTTCTTT
cdr3_aa: CASSGAPGQGRDTEAFF

d_call: .
clone_size: .
j_call: TRBJ1-2
v_call: TRBV29-1
cdr3_nt: TGCAGCGTTGAAGATCAGGGACTCCCGGGCTTC
cdr3_aa: CSVEDQGLPGF

d_call: .
clone_size: .
j_call: TRBJ1-1
v_call: TRBV27
cdr3_nt: TGTGCCAGCAGTTTTGCGGGCAGGGAAGGAGCGGGAGCTTTCTTT
cdr3_aa: CASSFAGREGAGAFF

d_call: TRBD1
clone_size: few
j_call: TRBJ1-5
v_call: TRBV19
cdr3_nt: TGTGCCACCCGGACAGGGCGACAGCCCCAGCATTTT
cdr3_aa: CATRTGRQPQHF

d_call: TRBD1
clone_size: .
j_call: TRBJ2-7
v_call: TRBV2
cdr3_nt: TGTGCCAGCAGGCTCCAGGGGGCGGACTACGAGCAGTACTTC
cdr3_aa: CASRLQGADYEQYF